This T cell receptor beta chain is drawn from a study of T cell repertoires in cytomegalovirus infection. On the study more broadly: Carrying CMV and the relevant HLA type showed in public TCR beta signatures. Overall study results and limits: The ex vivo response was dominated by HLA-C-restricted CMV-specific TCR beta clonotypes. Carriers of CMV and the relevant HLA type were discriminated by public TCR beta frequency.

This clonotype occurred many times. Its antigen is unidentified. One entry per CDR3 protein, called by TCRdb with MiXCR from the reads. The repertoire holds 250,000 or so distinct CDR3 sequences, with roughly 12% as singletons. Material: PBMCs. This TCR was recovered from a human donor in good health (CMV status not recorded). Some clones in this sample may be carry-over from other donors' samples.

The CDR3 protein is CASSFTGGRYGYTF. CDR3 in DNA: TGTGCCAGCAGCTTTACAGGGGGCCGGTATGGCTACACCTTC. This sequence joins TRBV7-2 and TRBJ1-2; 9 bases line up with TRBD1. This CDR3 is built from 14 residues. The ends lost 3 bases at V and 5 bases at J; junction bases unmatched: 4. The germline V gene encodes CDR1 SGHTA and CDR2 FQGNSA.